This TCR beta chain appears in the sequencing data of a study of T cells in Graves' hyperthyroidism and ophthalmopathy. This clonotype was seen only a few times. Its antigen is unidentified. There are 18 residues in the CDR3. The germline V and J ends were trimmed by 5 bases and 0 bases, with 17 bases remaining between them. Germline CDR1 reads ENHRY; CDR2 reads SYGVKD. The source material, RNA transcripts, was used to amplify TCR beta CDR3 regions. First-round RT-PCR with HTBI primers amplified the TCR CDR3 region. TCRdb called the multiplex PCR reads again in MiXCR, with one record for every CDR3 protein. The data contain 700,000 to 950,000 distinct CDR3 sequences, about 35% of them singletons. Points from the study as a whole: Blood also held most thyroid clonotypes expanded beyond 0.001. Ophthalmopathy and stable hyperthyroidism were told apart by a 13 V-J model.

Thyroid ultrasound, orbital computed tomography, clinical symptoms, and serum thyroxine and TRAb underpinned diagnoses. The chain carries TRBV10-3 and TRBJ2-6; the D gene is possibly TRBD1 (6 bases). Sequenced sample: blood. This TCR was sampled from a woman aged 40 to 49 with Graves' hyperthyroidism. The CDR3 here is CAISFYGTSSSGANVLTF. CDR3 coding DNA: TGTGCCATCAGTTTCTACGGGACATCCAGCTCTGGGGCCAACGTCCTGACTTTC.